Below are 3 T cell receptor beta chains sequenced from a single sample in a study of blood T cell repertoires in COVID-19. Only in-frame clones appear in the TCRdb table, and some are missing; sequencing was by immunoSEQ multiplex PCR. This table has approximately 190,000 clones, 82% appearing once. Sequences were obtained from PBMCs or T cells enriched from blood (not recorded which). The receptors were sampled from a woman in her sixties with acute COVID-19.

This clone was seen more than once but under ten times. This CDR3 reads CASSQGGGDEKLFF. The CDR3 DNA follows: TGTGCCAGCAGCCAAGGAGGCGGGGATGAAAAACTGTTTTTT. This chain uses TRBV14 with TRBJ1-4; no definite D call. Germline-derived CDR1 and CDR2 are SGHDN and FVKESK. Trimming stripped 1 base from V and 6 bases from J, with 9 bases between. The CDR3 sequence is 14 residues long.

Note on this clone: Other DNA sequences from this sample encode an identical CDR3 as well. The chain is built from TRBV9 and TRBJ2-1, with a tentative D call TRBD2 (6 bases). The V gene's germline CDR1 is SGDLS and CDR2 YYNGEE. CDR3 length: 15 residues. With 0 bases removed from V and 0 bases from J, the gap between germline ends came to 7 bases. The CDR3 DNA sequence: TGTGCCAGCAGCGTAGTGGGGGGCTCCTACAATGAGCAGTTCTTC. Translated: CASSVVGGSYNEQFF.

V and J are TRBV18 and TRBJ1-2; 8 nucleotides align to TRBD1. The CDR3 is made up of 15 amino acids. V trimming: 3 bases; J trimming: 4 bases; junction bases outside the gene matches: 7. Germline V lookup: CDR1 KGHSH, CDR2 LQKENI. The CDR3 spells CASSPGQGLSYGYTF. CDR3 coding DNA: TGTGCCAGCTCACCCGGACAGGGCCTTTCCTATGGCTACACCTTC. Full variable domain (outside the CDR3, taken from reference TRBV18 and TRBJ1-2): NAGVMQNPRHLVRRRGQEARLRCSPMKGHSHVYWYRQLPEEGLKFMVYLQKENIIDESGMPKERFSAEFPKEGPSILRIQQVVRGDSAAYFCASSPGQGLSYGYTFGSGTRLTVV.